This TCR beta chain appears in the sequencing data of a study of OX40 agonist ivuxolimab in advanced cancers. Method: immunoSEQ multiplex PCR; TCRdb's copy keeps in-frame clones and lacks some. The sample comprises about 13,000 clones, 75% to 90% of which are singletons, and around 40% rests with the top ten. V shed 1 base, J shed 0 bases, and the junction held 1 base outside the gene matches. This CDR3 region has 15 residues. The V gene's germline CDR1 is MNHNS and CDR2 SASEGT. The TCR originated in an adult with an advanced solid tumor such as melanoma, head and neck, liver or kidney cancer. Source: CD4+ or CD8+ T cells sorted from blood, taken in a trial of the OX40 agonist ivuxolimab. V is TRBV6-1 and J is TRBJ2-7, with 9 bases lining up with TRBD2. The CDR3 DNA sequence: TGTGCCAGCAGTGAAGGCGGGGGGGCCTCCTACGAGCAGTACTTC. It yields the protein CASSEGGGASYEQYF.